This T cell receptor (beta chain) was identified during a study of cytomegalovirus exposure and HLA in healthy donors. Researchers ran the PCR with 60 Vbeta and 13 Jbeta primers. Sequencing was performed with immunoSEQ multiplex PCR; in TCRdb, only in-frame clones are kept and a portion is missing. Here the sample spans roughly 170,000 clones, about 79% being singletons. Regarding this clone: What it binds is unknown.

Study conclusions and caveats: In a later analysis, donors in an Asian-associated ancestry cluster reportedly had fewer N-insertions in productive TCRs than the cohort mean. Most CMV-associated TCR beta chains appeared HLA-restricted in a later analysis.

Material: PBMCs. This TCR was sampled from a girl aged 2-9 years in good health and CMV-seropositive.

CDR3 DNA sequence: TGTGCCAGCAGCCTAATGATCCCATCACCCTACGAGCAGTACTTC. Translated: CASSLMIPSPYEQYF. The J gene is TRBJ2-7, the V gene TRBV27; unclear D gene. Trimming took off 6 bases at V and 2 bases at J, with 17 bases between the two ends. CDR1 and CDR2 (germline): MNHEY, SMNVEV (reference sequence). The CDR3 has 15 residues.